This T cell receptor (beta chain) originates from a study of T cells in Graves' hyperthyroidism and ophthalmopathy. Study-level background: Peripheral blood sampling occurred at initial diagnosis, before any treatment.

The germline V gene has CDR1 MGHRA and CDR2 YSYEKL. The length of the CDR3 is 18 residues. After removal of 4 bases from V and 6 bases from J, the junction contained 14 bases not matched to a gene. RNA transcripts served as the template for amplifying TCR beta CDR3 regions. With the HTBI primer set, the TCR CDR3 went through a first round of RT-PCR. TCRdb re-called the multiplex PCR reads with MiXCR, one entry per CDR3 protein. This table holds fewer than 350,000 distinct CDR3 sequences, less than 15% found once. Comments on this clonotype: Antigen: not known.

Study-wide points: Most clonotypes that expanded in the thyroid above 0.001 also showed up in blood. Ophthalmopathy, as predicted by the model, came a median roughly 6.8 months after the prediction.

The V gene is TRBV4-1, the J gene TRBJ2-2; 10 bases are shared with TRBD2. This TCR came from a young woman with Graves' hyperthyroidism that later progressed to Graves' ophthalmopathy. Sequences were obtained from blood. CDR3 sequence (DNA): TGCGCCAGCAGCCTGACCGGGACTAGCGTCCCCCGGGCCGGGGAGCTGTTTTTT. This codes for CASSLTGTSVPRAGELFF.